This T cell receptor (beta chain) comes out of a study of response to subunit inactivated influenza vaccine. Study-level findings and limits: After each seasonal influenza vaccination, few new T cells are recruited, the authors suggested.

The table lists this clonotype with a few counts. Antigen: not known. Via MiXCR, TCRdb re-called the RT-PCR reads, giving one row per CDR3 protein. Altogether around 480,000 distinct CDR3 sequences are present, 15% to 20% being singletons, with the ten largest covering 3%. This material consisted of CD4+ T cells sorted from PBMCs, taken around 2 years after vaccination. This clonotype was sampled from a man between 50 and 75 years old who received an inactivated influenza vaccine.

The chain's CDR3 is CASTNAGSEAFF. CDR3 DNA: TGTGCCAGCACCAATGCGGGTAGTGAAGCTTTCTTT. The rearrangement links TRBV3-1 to TRBJ1-1; no reliable D call. This CDR3 comprises 12 residues. V lost 7 bases, J lost 7 bases, and 13 bases lay in between. Germline V CDR1 and CDR2: LGHDT, YNNKEL (reference sequence).